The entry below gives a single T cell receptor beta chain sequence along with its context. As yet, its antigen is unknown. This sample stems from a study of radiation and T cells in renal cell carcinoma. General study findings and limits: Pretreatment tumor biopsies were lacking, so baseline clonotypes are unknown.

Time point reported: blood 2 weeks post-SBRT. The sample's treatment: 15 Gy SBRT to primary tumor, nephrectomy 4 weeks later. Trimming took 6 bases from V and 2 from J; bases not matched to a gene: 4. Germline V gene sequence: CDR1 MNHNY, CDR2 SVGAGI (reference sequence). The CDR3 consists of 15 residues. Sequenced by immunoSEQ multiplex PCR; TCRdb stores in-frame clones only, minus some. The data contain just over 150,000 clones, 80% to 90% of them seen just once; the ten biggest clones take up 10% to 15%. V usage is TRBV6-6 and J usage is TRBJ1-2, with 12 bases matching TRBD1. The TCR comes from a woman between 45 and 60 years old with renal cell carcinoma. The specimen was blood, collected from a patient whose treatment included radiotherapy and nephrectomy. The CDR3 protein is CASSWDRGLNYGYTF. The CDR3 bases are TGTGCCAGCAGCTGGGACAGGGGGCTGAACTATGGCTACACCTTC.